These 16 T cell receptor beta chains originate from one sample sequenced in a study of cytomegalovirus exposure and HLA in healthy donors. Primers: 60 Vbeta forward and 13 Jbeta reverse. This table comes from immunoSEQ multiplex PCR, and its TCRdb copy is limited to in-frame clones, with some not included. The sample carries about 82,000 clones, around 70% recorded once. Sequenced: PBMCs. The receptors here all came from a man in his thirties or forties in good health and CMV-seropositive.

The chain combines TRBV7-9 with TRBJ2-7; 7 positions match TRBD1. The CDR3 sequence is 12 residues long. Germline CDR1 SEHNR, CDR2 FQNEAQ (reference sequence). The J segment lost 4 bases and the V segment lost 5 bases, leaving 2 bases of the junction unmatched. CDR3 bases: TGTGCCAGCAGCCAGGACAGGTACGAGCAGTACTTC. It is translated as CASSQDRYEQYF.

This chain links TRBV16 with TRBJ2-7; 7 nucleotides align to TRBD1. V trimming: 4 bases; J trimming: 1 base; junction bases outside the gene matches: 1. This CDR3 contains 13 residues. Germline V lookup: CDR1 KGHSY, CDR2 FQNENV. CDR3 nucleotide sequence: TGTGCCAGCAGCCGGGACAGATCCTACGAGCAGTACTTC. Translation: CASSRDRSYEQYF. The entire variable domain, with the rest obtained from reference TRBV16 and TRBJ2-7, is as follows: GEEVAQTPKHLVRGEGQKAKLYCAPIKGHSYVFWYQQVLKNEFKFLISFQNENVFDETGMPKERFSAKCLPNSPCSLEIQATKLEDSAVYFCASSRDRSYEQYFGPGTRLTVT.

This clone came up once. V and J are TRBV29-1 and TRBJ1-1, with D maybe TRBD1 (5 bases). Germline loops: CDR1 SQVTM, CDR2 ANQGSEA. Trimming shortened V by 7 bases and J by 2 bases, and 8 bases separated the two germline ends. The CDR3 covers 11 residues. Written as DNA, the CDR3 is TGCAGCGGACAGTTCAACACTGAAGCTTTCTTT. It translates to CSGQFNTEAFF.

The chain couples TRBV5-1 to TRBJ2-5, with 15 positions matching TRBD2. J gave up 2 bases and V 4 bases, and 6 bases lay outside the gene matches. This CDR3 contains 17 residues. Germline CDR1 and CDR2: SGHRS and YFSETQ. CDR3: CASSIPGLAGGQETQYF. In DNA, the CDR3 is TGCGCCAGCAGCATTCCGGGACTAGCGGGGGGACAAGAGACCCAGTACTTC.

This clone was counted at least ten times. The chain joins TRBV27 to TRBJ1-1; D is undetermined. CDR3 size: 16 residues. V lost 1 base to trimming and J lost 0 bases, with 12 bases between them. Per the germline V gene, CDR1 is MNHEY and CDR2 is SMNVEV (reference sequence). CDR3 protein: CASSLLSVSMNTEAFF. The CDR3 DNA reads TGTGCCAGCAGTTTATTATCTGTGTCTATGAACACTGAAGCTTTCTTT.

This rearrangement joins TRBV29-1 to TRBJ1-1, with 11 bases lining up with TRBD1. The germline gives CDR1 SQVTM, CDR2 ANQGSEA. The CDR3 has 14 residues. The junction had 2 bases not matched to a gene; V was cut back by 1 base and J by 4 bases. CDR3 sequence: CSVEVGTGGTEAFF. In DNA, the CDR3 is TGCAGCGTTGAAGTGGGGACAGGGGGCACTGAAGCTTTCTTT.

The chain couples TRBV18 to TRBJ1-3, with 8 bases matching TRBD1. The CDR3 has 16 amino acids. From germline, CDR1 is KGHSH and CDR2 LQKENI. V was pared by 5 bases and J by 2 bases, with 8 bases of the junction left unmatched. The DNA for the CDR3 is TGTGCCAGCTCAGTGGACAGGGAGGCGGCTGGAAACACCATATATTTT. The encoded protein is CASSVDREAAGNTIYF.

The chain uses TRBV21-1 and TRBJ1-1. TRBV21-1 is classified as a pseudogene. The CDR3 sequence is 13 residues long. For the CDR3, the DNA is TGTGCCAGCAGCCCTTCGGGGAGCACTGAAGCTTTCTTT. It yields the protein CASSPSGSTEAFF.

This clone was observed once. The chain employs TRBV6-1 and TRBJ2-7; D possibly corresponds to TRBD2 (6 bases). This CDR3 spans 13 amino acids. Germline V CDR1 and CDR2: MNHNS, SASEGT. Deletions cut 6 bases from V and 2 bases from J, with 11 bases between. CDR3 in amino acids: CASRPGTAYEQYF. CDR3 in DNA: TGTGCCAGCAGACCCGGGACTGCCTACGAGCAGTACTTC.

For the CDR3, the DNA is TGTGCCAGCAGCGTAGATGGGCTAATTGGGGATACGCAGTATTTT. Its translation is CASSVDGLIGDTQYF. The rearrangement joins TRBV9 to TRBJ2-3; D gene uncertain. The CDR3 consists of 15 residues. Trimming pared 0 bases from V and 6 bases from J, leaving 14 bases between. Germline values: CDR1 SGDLS, CDR2 YYNGEE.

The chain links TRBV9 to TRBJ2-1, with no clear D. The germline V gene has CDR1 SGDLS and CDR2 YYNGEE. This CDR3 comprises 14 residues. V lost 4 bases and J 5 bases, leaving 13 bases between the germline ends. The CDR3 reads CASSPQRVDNEQFF. CDR3 DNA sequence: TGTGCCAGCAGCCCCCAACGGGTTGACAATGAGCAGTTCTTC.

This chain joins TRBV5-4 and TRBJ1-1; D may be TRBD1 (6 bases). CDR3 size: 13 residues. CDR1 is SGHNT, CDR2 YYREEE, per germline (reference sequence). V lost 1 base, J lost 3 bases, and 7 bases lay in between. The CDR3 loop reads CASSLTGYTEAFF. The DNA for the CDR3 is TGTGCCAGCAGCTTGACAGGGTACACTGAAGCTTTCTTT. Based on the CDR3 plus reference TRBV5-4 and TRBJ1-1, the full variable domain is ETGVTQSPTHLIKTRGQQVTLRCSSQSGHNTVSWYQQALGQGPQFIFQYYREEENGRGNFPPRFSGLQFPNYSSELNVNALELDDSALYLCASSLTGYTEAFFGQGTRLTVV.

This chain links TRBV7-3 with TRBJ1-1; 7 bases map to TRBD1. Looked up from germline, CDR1 is SGHTA and CDR2 is FQGTGA. With V trimmed by 6 bases and J by 7 bases, 8 bases remained unmatched. The CDR3 is made up of 13 amino acids. CDR3 DNA: TGTGCCAGCAGTCAACAGGGGTTGGGTGAAGCTTTCTTT. Its protein product is CASSQQGLGEAFF.

This sequence joins TRBV27 and TRBJ2-3, with 9 bases fitting TRBD1. After removal of 1 base from V and 1 base from J, the junction contained 3 bases not matched to a gene. The CDR3 is made up of 16 amino acids. Germline V gives CDR1 MNHEY, CDR2 SMNVEV (reference sequence). CDR3 bases: TGTGCCAGCAGTTTATTAGGGACAGGGCGCACAGATACGCAGTATTTT. Translated: CASSLLGTGRTDTQYF.

Comment on this clone: The identical CDR3 is also encoded by other nucleotide sequences in the sample. The chain combines TRBV5-1 with TRBJ2-3, with D perhaps matching TRBD1 (5 bases). There are 14 residues in the CDR3. The ends were cut back, 1 base at V and 0 bases at J, with 6 bases in the middle. The germline CDR1 and CDR2 sequences are SGHRS and YFSETQ. CDR3 in amino acids: CASSLTGSTDTQYF. CDR3 nucleotide sequence: TGCGCCAGCAGCTTGACAGGTAGCACAGATACGCAGTATTTT.

The chain has TRBV5-1 and TRBJ1-4; D might be TRBD1 (5 bases). The V end lost 3 bases, the J end lost 5 bases, and 14 bases lay between the germline ends. The CDR3 is 15 residues long. Germline V gene sequence: CDR1 SGHRS, CDR2 YFSETQ. The CDR3 loop is CASSSLGDPNEKLFF. CDR3 bases: TGCGCCAGCAGCTCCCTAGGGGATCCCAATGAAAAACTGTTTTTT.